These 2 T cell receptor beta chains came from one sample sequenced in a study of T cell responses to AZD1222 COVID-19 vaccine. Libraries were prepared by immunoSEQ multiplex PCR; TCRdb keeps only in-frame clonotypes and omits some of them. The sample carries about 120,000 clones, just over 90% recorded once. Material: peripheral blood, obtained on day 0 of AZD1222 vaccination. Source of these receptors: an adult in good health.

V gene TRBV4-3 combines with J gene TRBJ1-6; possibly TRBD1 for D (5 bases). The CDR3 is 15 amino acids. Germline V CDR1 and CDR2: LGHNA, YSLEER. V gave up 1 base and J gave up 7 bases, with 11 bases separating them. Here the CDR3 DNA reads TGCGCCAGCAGCCAAGCCGGGGGAACAAATTCACCCCTCCACTTT. Protein sequence: CASSQAGGTNSPLHF.

This sequence joins TRBV6-1 and TRBJ2-5; tentatively, D is TRBD1 (7 bases). CDR1 MNHNS and CDR2 SASEGT come from the germline V gene. This CDR3 has 15 amino acids. Trimming cost V 0 bases and J 5 bases, with 13 bases left between them. This CDR3 is CASSEAKGGQETQYF. The CDR3 DNA is TGTGCCAGCAGTGAAGCAAAGGGGGGACAGGAGACCCAGTACTTC.